One and the same sample provided the 19 T cell receptor beta chains below, sequenced in a study of shared clonotypes between healthy human individuals. Measured with immunoSEQ multiplex PCR; TCRdb has only the in-frame clones, and not every one. The profile covers about 320,000 clones, with more than 75% appearing a single time and roughly 15% taken by the ten largest. Sequenced material: memory CD8+ T cells sorted from blood. Subset defined: CD45RO+ cells pooled with CCR7-negative TemRA cells. Receptor source: a man between 18 and 29 years old in good health.

J is TRBJ2-5 and V is TRBV5-1; D gene unclear. V lost 6 bases, J lost 3 bases, and 9 bases lay in between. The germline V gene encodes CDR1 SGHRS and CDR2 YFSETQ. There are 12 residues in the CDR3. CDR3: CASNEVKETQYF. As DNA, the CDR3 is TGCGCCAGCAACGAGGTAAAAGAGACCCAGTACTTC.

This sequence joins TRBV13 and TRBJ2-7; D may be TRBD1 (6 bases). Trimming pared 0 bases from V and 5 bases from J, leaving 8 bases between. The CDR3 has 13 amino acids. Germline V gives CDR1 PRHDT, CDR2 FYEKMQ (reference sequence). CDR3 in amino acids: CASSLGGANEQYF. CDR3 nucleotide sequence: TGTGCCAGCAGCTTAGGGGGGGCTAACGAGCAGTACTTC.

The V call is TRBV9, the J call TRBJ2-1; a weak D match, TRBD1 (6 bases). Trimming pared 3 bases from V and 0 bases from J, leaving 10 bases between. CDR1 SGDLS and CDR2 YYNGEE come from the germline V gene. The CDR3 sequence is 15 residues long. The CDR3 sequence: CASSGGTSSYNEQFF. DNA for the CDR3: TGTGCCAGCAGCGGAGGGACAAGCTCCTACAATGAGCAGTTCTTC.

CDR3 in DNA: TGTGCCAGCAGCTTAGATCTTGCGGGGGGCCCCGGCAAAGCGCAGTTCTTC. Its translation: CASSLDLAGGPGKAQFF. The chain is built from TRBV7-8 and TRBJ2-1, with 8 bases identical to TRBD2. With V trimmed by 1 base and J by 12 bases, 17 bases remained unmatched. The CDR3 length is 17 residues. Germline V gives CDR1 SGHVS, CDR2 FQNEAQ.

The chain employs TRBV6-1 and TRBJ2-7, with D tentatively TRBD1 (6 bases). V dropped 3 bases and J dropped 3 bases, with 9 bases sitting between them. The germline CDR1 and CDR2 sequences are MNHNS and SASEGT. CDR3 length: 13 amino acids. The DNA of the CDR3 is TGTGCCAGCAGTGACGACAGGAGCTACGAGCAGTACTTC. Protein: CASSDDRSYEQYF.

The genes are TRBV6-6 and TRBJ2-3; D gene unclear. The V end lost 7 bases, the J end lost 0 bases, and 8 bases lay between the germline ends. Germline V gene lookup returns CDR1 MNHNY and CDR2 SVGAGI (reference sequence). This CDR3 is built from 13 residues. The CDR3 is CASTSGSTDTQYF. CDR3 coding DNA: TGTGCCAGCACGAGTGGGAGCACAGATACGCAGTATTTT.

The V gene is TRBV9, the J gene TRBJ2-3, with D tentatively TRBD1 (6 bases). CDR1 and CDR2 (germline): SGDLS, YYNGEE. This CDR3 has 14 amino acids. Trimming pared 3 bases from V and 4 bases from J, leaving 12 bases between. The CDR3 DNA sequence: TGTGCCAGCAGCGGAGGGGGTAGGGCAGATACGCAGTATTTT. As protein: CASSGGGRADTQYF.

The chain's CDR3 is CASSLSGTNQPQHF. CDR3 bases: TGTGCCAGCAGTTTATCGGGGACCAATCAGCCCCAGCATTTT. This chain links TRBV27 with TRBJ1-5; the D gene is possibly TRBD1 (5 bases). The CDR3 contains 14 residues. With 0 bases removed from V and 3 bases from J, the gap between germline ends came to 6 bases. CDR1 is MNHEY, CDR2 SMNVEV, per germline (reference sequence).

The chain links TRBV27 to TRBJ1-3; TRBD1 matches 10 bases. V was pared by 5 bases and J by 4 bases, with 8 bases of the junction left unmatched. This CDR3 region has 16 residues. The germline V gene encodes CDR1 MNHEY and CDR2 SMNVEV (reference sequence). The CDR3 here is CASSTWTGGYGNTIYF. Here the CDR3 DNA reads TGTGCCAGCAGTACCTGGACAGGGGGTTACGGAAACACCATATATTTT.

This chain uses TRBV7-8 with TRBJ2-3; D call uncertain. Trimming shortened V by 3 bases and J by 2 bases, and 15 bases separated the two germline ends. CDR3 length: 16 residues. Germline V gene lookup returns CDR1 SGHVS and CDR2 FQNEAQ. This CDR3 is CASSLLKEDITDTQYF. CDR3 DNA sequence: TGTGCCAGCAGCTTGCTAAAAGAAGACATCACAGATACGCAGTATTTT.

The chain couples TRBV27 to TRBJ1-5, with TRBD1 matching over 9 bases. This CDR3 has 17 amino acids. The germline gives CDR1 MNHEY, CDR2 SMNVEV (reference sequence). Trimming cost V 5 bases and J 0 bases; bases outside gene matches: 8. CDR3 sequence reads: CASSPTGGWASNQPQHF. The CDR3 bases are TGTGCCAGCAGTCCTACAGGGGGCTGGGCTAGCAATCAGCCCCAGCATTTT.

The CDR3 region has the DNA TGCGCCAGCAGCCAAGAGTATTTGTACACTGAAGCTTTCTTT. Translated: CASSQEYLYTEAFF. The rearrangement links TRBV4-3 to TRBJ1-1; unclear D gene. Germline V lookup: CDR1 LGHNA, CDR2 YSLEER. The CDR3 length is 14 residues. V lost 0 bases, J lost 3 bases, and 8 bases lay in between.

This clone is a singleton in its sample. The rearrangement links TRBV7-8 to TRBJ2-2; tentatively, D is TRBD1 (5 bases). Per germline, CDR1 SGHVS and CDR2 FQNEAQ. Trimming took 5 bases from V and 4 from J, leaving 14 bases between them. The CDR3 length is 15 residues. The DNA of the CDR3 is TGTGCCAGCAGCGCCCTCCAGGGTCCCACCGGGGAGCTGTTTTTT. Translated, it gives CASSALQGPTGELFF.

The chain has TRBV6-6 and TRBJ2-7; D uncertain. Germline V lookup: CDR1 MNHNY, CDR2 SVGAGI (reference sequence). V shed 0 bases and J shed 4 bases, with 13 bases lying between them. The CDR3 extends over 15 amino acids. The CDR3 coding sequence is TGTGCCAGCAGTTACTCCACCGGGTCAGCATACGAGCAGTACTTC. It is translated as CASSYSTGSAYEQYF.

This chain connects TRBV4-1 to TRBJ2-5; D not certain. From germline, CDR1 is MGHRA and CDR2 YSYEKL. The CDR3 is 14 amino acids. With 1 base removed from V and 2 bases from J, the gap between germline ends came to 8 bases. The CDR3 loop is CASSQVAAQETQYF. CDR3 bases: TGCGCCAGCAGCCAAGTGGCCGCTCAAGAGACCCAGTACTTC.

This clone was seen once. The rearrangement uses TRBV27 and TRBJ1-1; perhaps TRBD1 as D (5 bases). The CDR3 runs 16 residues. Trimming removed 5 bases from V and 1 base from J, with 17 bases in between. Germline V lookup: CDR1 MNHEY, CDR2 SMNVEV (reference sequence). The CDR3 spells CASSPSAGEENTEAFF. The CDR3 region has the DNA TGTGCCAGCAGTCCGAGTGCGGGGGAAGAGAACACTGAAGCTTTCTTT.

The rearrangement joins TRBV11-2 to TRBJ2-7; 8 positions match TRBD1. CDR1 SGHAT and CDR2 FQNNGV come from the germline V gene. The CDR3 totals 16 residues. The V gene end was trimmed by 5 bases and the J gene end by 0 bases; junction bases not matched to a gene: 9. CDR3 nucleotide sequence: TGTGCCAGCAGCGAGGACAGGGTTAGAAACTCCTACGAGCAGTACTTC. It is translated as CASSEDRVRNSYEQYF.

V usage is TRBV28 and J usage is TRBJ2-1; D not certain. Looked up from germline, CDR1 is MDHEN and CDR2 is SYDVKM. V was cut by 1 base and J by 6 bases, with 10 bases left in between. The CDR3 consists of 14 residues. The CDR3 nucleotides read TGTGCCAGCAGTTTATTTGCAGGTTCCAATGAGCAGTTCTTC. Amino acid sequence: CASSLFAGSNEQFF.

V is TRBV7-9 and J is TRBJ2-2; D tentatively reads TRBD1 or TRBD2 (5 bases each). This CDR3 region has 13 residues. CDR1 is SEHNR and CDR2 is FQNEAQ in the germline V gene (reference sequence). The V end lost 6 bases, the J end lost 4 bases, and 9 bases lay between the germline ends. CDR3 in amino acids: CASSRDGTGELFF. The CDR3 region has the DNA TGTGCCAGCAGTCGGGACGGCACCGGGGAGCTGTTTTTT.